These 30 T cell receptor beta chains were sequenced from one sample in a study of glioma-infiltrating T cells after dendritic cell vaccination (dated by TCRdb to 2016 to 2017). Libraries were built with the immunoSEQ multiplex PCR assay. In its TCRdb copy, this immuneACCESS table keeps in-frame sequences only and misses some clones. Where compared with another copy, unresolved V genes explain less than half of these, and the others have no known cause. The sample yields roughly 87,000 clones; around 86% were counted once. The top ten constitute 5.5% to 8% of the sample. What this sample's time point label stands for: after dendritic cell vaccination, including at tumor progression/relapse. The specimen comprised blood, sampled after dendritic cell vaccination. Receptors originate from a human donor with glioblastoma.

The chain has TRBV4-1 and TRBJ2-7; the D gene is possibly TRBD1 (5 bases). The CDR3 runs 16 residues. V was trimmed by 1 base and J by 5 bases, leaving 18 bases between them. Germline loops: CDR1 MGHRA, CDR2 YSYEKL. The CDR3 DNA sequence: TGCGCCAGCAGCCAAGGGGGCCTGGGGAAGCATCACGAGCAGTACTTC. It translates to CASSQGGLGKHHEQYF.

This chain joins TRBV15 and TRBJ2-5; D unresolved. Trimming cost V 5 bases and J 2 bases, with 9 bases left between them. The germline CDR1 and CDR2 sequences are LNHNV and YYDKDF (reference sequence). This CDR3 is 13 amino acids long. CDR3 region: CATSHAGQETQYF. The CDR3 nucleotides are TGTGCCACCAGCCATGCCGGTCAAGAGACCCAGTACTTC. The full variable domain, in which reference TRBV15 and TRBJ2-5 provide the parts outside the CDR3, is DAMVIQNPRYQVTQFGKPVTLSCSQTLNHNVMYWYQQKSSQAPKLLFHYYDKDFNNEADTPDNFQSRRPNTSFCFLDIRSPGLGDTAMYLCATSHAGQETQYFGPGTRLLVL.

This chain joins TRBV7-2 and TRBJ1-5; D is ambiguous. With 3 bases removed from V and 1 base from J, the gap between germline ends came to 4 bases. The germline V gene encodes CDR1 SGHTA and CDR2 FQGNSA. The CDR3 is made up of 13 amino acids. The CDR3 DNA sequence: TGTGCCAGCAGCTTCGTGAGCAATCAGCCCCAGCATTTT. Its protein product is CASSFVSNQPQHF.

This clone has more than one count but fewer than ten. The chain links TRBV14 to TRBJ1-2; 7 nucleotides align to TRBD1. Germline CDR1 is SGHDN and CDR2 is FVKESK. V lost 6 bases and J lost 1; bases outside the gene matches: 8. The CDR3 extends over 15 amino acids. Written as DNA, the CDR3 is TGTGCCAGCAGTCTGAACAGGGGAGATAACTATGGCTACACCTTC. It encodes CASSLNRGDNYGYTF.

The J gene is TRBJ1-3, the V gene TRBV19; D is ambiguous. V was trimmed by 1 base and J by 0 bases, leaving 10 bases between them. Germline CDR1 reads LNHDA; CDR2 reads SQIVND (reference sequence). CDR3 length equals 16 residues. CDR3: CASSIGGTGSGNTIYF. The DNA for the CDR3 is TGTGCCAGTAGTATAGGAGGAACGGGCTCTGGAAACACCATATATTTT.

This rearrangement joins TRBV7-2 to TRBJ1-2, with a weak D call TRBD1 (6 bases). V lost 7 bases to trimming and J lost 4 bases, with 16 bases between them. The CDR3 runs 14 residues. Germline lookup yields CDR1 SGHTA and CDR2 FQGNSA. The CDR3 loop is CASTRGQGVYGYTF. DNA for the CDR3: TGTGCCAGCACCAGGGGCCAGGGTGTCTATGGCTACACCTTC. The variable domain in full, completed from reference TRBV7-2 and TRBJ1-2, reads GAGVSQSPSNKVTEKGKDVELRCDPISGHTALYWYRQSLGQGLEFLIYFQGNSAPDKSGLPSDRFSAERTGGSVSTLTIQRTQQEDSAVYLCASTRGQGVYGYTFGSGTRLTVV.

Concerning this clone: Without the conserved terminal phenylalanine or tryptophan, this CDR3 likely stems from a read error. CDR3 coding DNA: TGTGCCAGCAGCCGAGGAGGGACAGGGGTTGAAGCTTTCCTT. Amino acids: CASSRGGTGVEAFL. The chain is built from TRBV7-2 and TRBJ1-1; 10 bases fit TRBD1. This CDR3 has 14 amino acids. V was clipped by 5 bases and J by 7 bases; unmatched bases: 7. In germline, CDR1 is SGHTA, CDR2 FQGNSA.

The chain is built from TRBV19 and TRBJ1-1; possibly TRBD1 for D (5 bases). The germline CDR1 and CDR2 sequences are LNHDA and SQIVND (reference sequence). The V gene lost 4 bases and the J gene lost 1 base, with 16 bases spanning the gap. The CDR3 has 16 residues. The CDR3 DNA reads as TGTGCCAGTAGTAGGAGGGGTGGTTACGAGAACACTGAAGCTTTCTTT. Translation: CASSRRGGYENTEAFF.

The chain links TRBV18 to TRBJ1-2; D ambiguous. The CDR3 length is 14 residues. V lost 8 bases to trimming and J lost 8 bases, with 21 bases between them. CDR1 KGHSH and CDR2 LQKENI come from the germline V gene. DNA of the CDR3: TGTGCCAGCCAAATCGGGTCCGCAACGGGAGGCTACACCTTC. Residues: CASQIGSATGGYTF.

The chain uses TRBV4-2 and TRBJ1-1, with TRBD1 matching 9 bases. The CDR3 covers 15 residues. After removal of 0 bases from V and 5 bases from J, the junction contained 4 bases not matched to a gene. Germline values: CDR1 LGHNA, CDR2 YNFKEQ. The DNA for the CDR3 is TGTGCCAGCAGCCAAGATGGACAGGGGTTTACTGAAGCTTTCTTT. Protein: CASSQDGQGFTEAFF.

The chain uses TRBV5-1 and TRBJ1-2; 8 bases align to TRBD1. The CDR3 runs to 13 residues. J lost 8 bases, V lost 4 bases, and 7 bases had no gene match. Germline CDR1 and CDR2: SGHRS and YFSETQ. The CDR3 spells CASSPDRASGYTF. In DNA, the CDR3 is TGCGCCAGCAGCCCGGACAGGGCGTCAGGCTACACCTTC.

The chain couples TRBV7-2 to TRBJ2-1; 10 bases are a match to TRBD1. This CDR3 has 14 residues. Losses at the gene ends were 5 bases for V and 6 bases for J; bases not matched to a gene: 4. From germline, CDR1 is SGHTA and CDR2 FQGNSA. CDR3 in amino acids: CASSTWTGGNEQFF. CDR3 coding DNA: TGTGCCAGCAGCACTTGGACAGGGGGCAATGAGCAGTTCTTC.

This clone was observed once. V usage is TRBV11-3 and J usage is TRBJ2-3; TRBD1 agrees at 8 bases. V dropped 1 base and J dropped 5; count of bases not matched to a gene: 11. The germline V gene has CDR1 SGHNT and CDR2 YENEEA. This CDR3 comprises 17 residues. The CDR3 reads CASSLGQGAFTGDTQYF. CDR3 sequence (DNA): TGTGCCAGCAGCTTAGGCCAGGGGGCCTTTACCGGAGATACGCAGTATTTT.

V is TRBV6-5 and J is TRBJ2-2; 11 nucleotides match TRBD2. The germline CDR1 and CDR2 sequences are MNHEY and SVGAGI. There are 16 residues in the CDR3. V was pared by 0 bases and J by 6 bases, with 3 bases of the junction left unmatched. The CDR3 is CASSYSISGGAGELFF. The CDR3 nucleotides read TGTGCCAGCAGTTACTCGATTAGCGGGGGGGCCGGGGAGCTGTTTTTT.

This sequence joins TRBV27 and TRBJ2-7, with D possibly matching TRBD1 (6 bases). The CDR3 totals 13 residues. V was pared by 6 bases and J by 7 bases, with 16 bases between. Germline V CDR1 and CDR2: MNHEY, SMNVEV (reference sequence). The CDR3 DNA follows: TGTGCCAGCAGGGACAGCGGCCTGTGGGAGCAGTACTTC. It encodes CASRDSGLWEQYF.

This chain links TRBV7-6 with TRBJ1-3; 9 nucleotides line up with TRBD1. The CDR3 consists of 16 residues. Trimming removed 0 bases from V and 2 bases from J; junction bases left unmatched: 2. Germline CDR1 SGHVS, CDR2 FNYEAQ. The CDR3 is CASSLAQGAAGNTIYF. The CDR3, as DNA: TGTGCCAGCAGCTTAGCACAGGGGGCGGCTGGAAACACCATATATTTT.

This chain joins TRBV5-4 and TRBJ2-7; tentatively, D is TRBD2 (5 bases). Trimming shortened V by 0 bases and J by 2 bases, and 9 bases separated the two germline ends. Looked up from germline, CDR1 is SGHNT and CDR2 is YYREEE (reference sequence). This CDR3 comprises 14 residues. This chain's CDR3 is CASSLGGSAYEQYF. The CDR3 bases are TGTGCCAGCAGCTTGGGAGGGAGCGCCTACGAGCAGTACTTC.

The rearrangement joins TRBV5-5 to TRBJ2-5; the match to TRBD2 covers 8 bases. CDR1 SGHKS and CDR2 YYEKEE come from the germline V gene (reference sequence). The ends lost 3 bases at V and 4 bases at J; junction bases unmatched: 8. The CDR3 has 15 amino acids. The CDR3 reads CASSSTSGGGETQYF. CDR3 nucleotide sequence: TGTGCCAGCAGCTCCACTAGCGGTGGAGGAGAGACCCAGTACTTC.

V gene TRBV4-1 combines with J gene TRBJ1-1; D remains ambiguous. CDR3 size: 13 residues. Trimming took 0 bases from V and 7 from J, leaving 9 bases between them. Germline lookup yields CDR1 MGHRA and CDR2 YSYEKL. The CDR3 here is CASSQEGEGEAFF. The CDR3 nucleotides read TGCGCCAGCAGCCAAGAAGGCGAGGGTGAAGCTTTCTTT.

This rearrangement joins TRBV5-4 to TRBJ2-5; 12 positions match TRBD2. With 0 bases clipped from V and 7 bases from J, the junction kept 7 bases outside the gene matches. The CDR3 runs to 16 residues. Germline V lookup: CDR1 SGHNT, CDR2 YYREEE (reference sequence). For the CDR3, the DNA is TGTGCCAGCAGCTTGGGGACTAGCGGGGTCTTCGGGACCCAGTACTTC. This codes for CASSLGTSGVFGTQYF.

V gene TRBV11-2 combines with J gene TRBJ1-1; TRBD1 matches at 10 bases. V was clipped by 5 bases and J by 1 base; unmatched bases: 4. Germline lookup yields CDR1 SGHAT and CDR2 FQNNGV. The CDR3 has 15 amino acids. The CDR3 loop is CASSRDRGPNTEAFF. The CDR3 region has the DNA TGTGCCAGCAGCCGGGACAGGGGCCCGAACACTGAAGCTTTCTTT.

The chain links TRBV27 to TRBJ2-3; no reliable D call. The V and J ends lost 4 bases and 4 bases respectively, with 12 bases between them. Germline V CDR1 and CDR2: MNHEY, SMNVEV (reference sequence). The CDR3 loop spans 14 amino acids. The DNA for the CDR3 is TGTGCCAGCAGTTCCCTCGAGTGGTCAGATACGCAGTATTTT. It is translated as CASSSLEWSDTQYF.

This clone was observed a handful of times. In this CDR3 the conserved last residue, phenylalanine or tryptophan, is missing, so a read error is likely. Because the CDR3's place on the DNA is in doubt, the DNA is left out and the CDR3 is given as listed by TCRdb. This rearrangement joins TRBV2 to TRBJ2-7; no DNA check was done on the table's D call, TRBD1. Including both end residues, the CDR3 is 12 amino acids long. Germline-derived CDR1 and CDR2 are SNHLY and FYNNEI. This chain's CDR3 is CASSVLQGQGAL.

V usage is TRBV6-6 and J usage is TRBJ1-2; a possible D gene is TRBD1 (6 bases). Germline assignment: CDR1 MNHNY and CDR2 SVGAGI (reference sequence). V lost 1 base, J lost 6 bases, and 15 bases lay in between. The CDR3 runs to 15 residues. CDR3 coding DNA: TGTGCCAGCAGTTACTTGGGACAAGTATCTAATGGCTACACCTTC. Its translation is CASSYLGQVSNGYTF.

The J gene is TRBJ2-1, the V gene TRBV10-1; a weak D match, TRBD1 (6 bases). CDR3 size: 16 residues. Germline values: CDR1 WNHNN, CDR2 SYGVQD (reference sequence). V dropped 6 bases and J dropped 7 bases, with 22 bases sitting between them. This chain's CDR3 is CASRTGTPSIWNEQFF. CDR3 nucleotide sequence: TGCGCCAGCAGAACCGGGACACCATCCATCTGGAATGAGCAGTTCTTC.

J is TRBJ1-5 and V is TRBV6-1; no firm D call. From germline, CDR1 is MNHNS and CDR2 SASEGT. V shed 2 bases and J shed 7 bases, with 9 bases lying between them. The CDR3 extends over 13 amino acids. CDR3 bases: TGTGCCAGCAGTGAAATGGGCGCGCAGCCCCAGCATTTT. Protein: CASSEMGAQPQHF.

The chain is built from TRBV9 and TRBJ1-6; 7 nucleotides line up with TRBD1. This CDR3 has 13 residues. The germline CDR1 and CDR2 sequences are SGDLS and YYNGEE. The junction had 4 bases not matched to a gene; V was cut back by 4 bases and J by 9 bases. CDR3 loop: CASSSDRVSPLHF. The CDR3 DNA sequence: TGTGCCAGCAGCTCAGACAGGGTTTCACCCCTCCACTTT.

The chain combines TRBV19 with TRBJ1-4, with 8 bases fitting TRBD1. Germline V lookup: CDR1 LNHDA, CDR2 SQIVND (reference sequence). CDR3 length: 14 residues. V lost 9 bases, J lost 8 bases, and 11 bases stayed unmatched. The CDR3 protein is CASHDRGGEEKLFF. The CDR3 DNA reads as TGTGCCAGCCACGACAGGGGCGGGGAGGAAAAACTGTTTTTT.

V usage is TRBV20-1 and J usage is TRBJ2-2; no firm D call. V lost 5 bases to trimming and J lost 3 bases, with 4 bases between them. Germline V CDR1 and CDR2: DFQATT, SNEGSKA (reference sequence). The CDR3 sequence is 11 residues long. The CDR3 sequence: CSASDTGELFF. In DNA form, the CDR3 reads TGCAGTGCTTCGGACACCGGGGAGCTGTTTTTT.

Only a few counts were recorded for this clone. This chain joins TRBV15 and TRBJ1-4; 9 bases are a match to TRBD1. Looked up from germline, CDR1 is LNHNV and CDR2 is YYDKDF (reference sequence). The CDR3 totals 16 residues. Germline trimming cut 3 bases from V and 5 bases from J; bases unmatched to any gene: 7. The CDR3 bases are TGTGCCACCAGCAGTAGGTTCGGGACAGGGAATGAAAAACTGTTTTTT. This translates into CATSSRFGTGNEKLFF.